Shown below are 14 T cell receptor beta chains from a single sample sequenced in a study of post-analysis software for immune sequencing data. Study-wide points: Patients showed TRBV5-6, TRBV5-1 and TRBV20-1 among a few TRBV segments more frequent than in controls.

Presence of unique molecular identifiers characterized the TCR beta cDNA libraries. One entry per CDR3 protein results from TCRdb running MiXCR on the PCR reads. The data contain approximately 250,000 distinct CDR3 sequences, 30% to 45% of them singletons. These receptors' targets are unknown. Sequenced input: blood. The source of these receptors is a girl aged 10-17 years with multiple sclerosis.

A note on this clonotype: This may come from a read error, since a much larger clone is one base off. Written as DNA, the CDR3 is TGTGCCAGCAGCTCGAGAGCGGGGGGGAGCACAGATACGCGGTATTTT. This translates into CASSSRAGGSTDTRYF. The V gene is TRBV14, the J gene TRBJ2-3; 10 bases are a match to TRBD2. This CDR3 is built from 16 residues. Germline V gene lookup returns CDR1 SGHDN and CDR2 FVKESK.

This clonotype was seen ten or more times. V and J are TRBV27 and TRBJ1-6; no definite D call. This CDR3 is 12 amino acids long. Trimming pared 3 bases from V and 9 bases from J, leaving 6 bases between. The V gene's germline CDR1 is MNHEY and CDR2 SMNVEV (reference sequence). The CDR3, as DNA: TGTGCCAGCAGTTTCGTCCGTTCACCCCTCCACTTT. Protein product: CASSFVRSPLHF.

In this sample, this clonotype turned up many times. CDR3 protein: CASSFRTGPGEQFF. CDR3 DNA sequence: TGCGCCAGCAGCTTCCGGACAGGCCCCGGGGAGCAGTTCTTC. The chain is built from TRBV5-1 and TRBJ2-1; the match to TRBD1 covers 7 bases. Germline CDR1 is SGHRS and CDR2 is YFSETQ. CDR3 length: 14 amino acids. Losses at the gene ends were 2 bases for V and 10 bases for J; bases not matched to a gene: 9.

The chain recombines TRBV28 with TRBJ2-5, with D maybe TRBD1 (6 bases). The J call may not be correct, given that the DNA end is closer to TRBJ2-7. Germline CDR1 MDHEN, CDR2 SYDVKM. The CDR3 length is 19 residues. The CDR3 is CASSSLTPGAASYVAEQYF. CDR3 sequence (DNA): TGTGCCAGCAGTTCGTTAACCCCAGGGGCAGCATCGTATGTAGCCGAGCAGTACTTC.

This clonotype has a count of ten or more. V gene TRBV7-2 combines with J gene TRBJ2-3; 10 nucleotides agree with TRBD2. Unmatched junction bases numbered 6, after V lost 0 bases and J lost 3 bases. Germline values: CDR1 SGHTA, CDR2 FQGNSA. This CDR3 is built from 17 residues. The CDR3 here is CASSLASGGAITDTQYF. The CDR3 nucleotides are TGTGCCAGCAGCTTAGCGAGCGGGGGGGCGATAACAGATACGCAGTATTTT.

The chain links TRBV19 to TRBJ2-5; weak D call: TRBD1 (5 bases). Germline V lookup: CDR1 LNHDA, CDR2 SQIVND (reference sequence). Trimming left V 1 base short and J 5 bases short, with 8 bases between. The CDR3 contains 13 residues. The CDR3 nucleotides are TGTGCCAGTAGTATAGTCTCAGGGGAGACCCAGTACTTC. Translating gives CASSIVSGETQYF.

This clonotype was found many times. The chain carries TRBV4-1 and TRBJ2-3; D gene unclear. The CDR3 covers 16 residues. Germline V gene data show CDR1 as MGHRA and CDR2 as YSYEKL. Trimming stripped 0 bases from V and 1 base from J, with 11 bases between. The CDR3 nucleotides read TGCGCCAGCAGCCAAGAGGTCGGCACGGGCACAGATACGCAGTATTTT. Protein product: CASSQEVGTGTDTQYF.

This clonotype was detected a few times. The V gene is TRBV7-9, the J gene TRBJ1-1; 7 nucleotides align to TRBD1. Germline V gene data show CDR1 as SEHNR and CDR2 as FQNEAQ (reference sequence). This CDR3 region has 16 residues. The junction had 10 bases not matched to a gene; V was cut back by 2 bases and J by 4 bases. DNA for the CDR3: TGTGCCAGCAGCTTAAGAACGGGGTCAGGGGGCACTGAAGCTTTCTTT. Its protein is CASSLRTGSGGTEAFF.

This chain links TRBV5-1 with TRBJ1-6, with D uncertain. The CDR3 is 15 amino acids. Germline V gives CDR1 SGHRS, CDR2 YFSETQ. V was pared by 0 bases and J by 7 bases, with 11 bases between. This CDR3 reads CASSLDPISNSPLHF. The CDR3 nucleotides are TGCGCCAGCAGCTTGGATCCGATTTCGAATTCACCCCTCCACTTT. Full variable domain (remainder filled in from reference TRBV5-1 and TRBJ1-6): KAGVTQTPRYLIKTRGQQVTLSCSPISGHRSVSWYQQTPGQGLQFLFEYFSETQRNKGNFPGRFSGRQFSNSRSEMNVSTLELGDSALYLCASSLDPISNSPLHFGNGTRLTVT.

The chain is built from TRBV10-3 and TRBJ2-1; 8 nucleotides agree with TRBD1. This CDR3 comprises 15 residues. With 6 bases clipped from V and 0 bases from J, the junction kept 4 bases outside the gene matches. Germline V gene lookup returns CDR1 ENHRY and CDR2 SYGVKD. CDR3 residues: CAIRNRGSSYNEQFF. The DNA of the CDR3 is TGTGCCATCAGAAACAGGGGGAGCTCCTACAATGAGCAGTTCTTC.

The chain is built from TRBV7-3 and TRBJ2-3; weak D call: TRBD2 (6 bases). CDR1 SGHTA and CDR2 FQGTGA come from the germline V gene. The length of the CDR3 is 14 residues. V was cut by 8 bases and J by 0 bases, with 12 bases left in between. CDR3 nucleotide sequence: TGTGCCAGCGCGGGGAAAACTAGCACAGATACGCAGTATTTT. Protein product: CASAGKTSTDTQYF.

With respect to this clonotype: This may be a read error, as it is one base from a much larger clone. V and J are TRBV5-6 and TRBJ1-4; D remains ambiguous. The CDR3 is 11 residues long. From germline, CDR1 is SGHDT and CDR2 YYEEEE. Here the CDR3 DNA reads TGTGCCAGCGGCTTGGATGAAAAACTGTTTTTT. Its protein product is CASGLDEKLFF.

CDR3 DNA sequence: TGCGCCAGCAGTGGAACAGACAGCTCCTACAATGAGCAGTTCTTC. Translation: CASSGTDSSYNEQFF. J is TRBJ2-1 and V is TRBV10-2; maybe TRBD1 (5 bases). Trimming took off 4 bases at V and 0 bases at J, with 10 bases between the two ends. Germline lookup yields CDR1 WSHSY and CDR2 SAAADI. The CDR3 contains 15 residues.

There are a few counts of this clonotype. The CDR3 protein is CASSEVGGRRPNEKLFF. CDR3 DNA sequence: TGTGCCAGCAGTGAAGTCGGGGGTAGGCGTCCTAATGAAAAACTGTTTTTT. The chain carries TRBV2 and TRBJ1-4; D is perhaps TRBD1 (5 bases). The CDR3 is made up of 17 amino acids. Germline V gene data show CDR1 as SNHLY and CDR2 as FYNNEI. The V gene lost 1 base and the J gene lost 3 bases, with 15 bases spanning the gap.